Listed below are T cell receptor beta chains from one sample, sequenced in a study of blood T cell repertoires in COVID-19. The protocol was immunoSEQ multiplex PCR, while the TCRdb copy is restricted to in-frame clones and leaves out a portion. This sample has about 150,000 clones, with around 84% found just once. The sequencing sample was made of PBMCs or T cells enriched from blood (not recorded which). These receptors all stem from a man aged 45-60 years who had recovered from COVID-19. Each CDR3 is given with its conserved first and last residue. A D gene is named only where the DNA matches it firmly. The size of a clone is reported for some rows only, either as once, few or many, or as a class for expanded clones.

V gene	J gene	clone size	D gene	CDR3 DNA	CDR3 protein
TRBV7-8	TRBJ2-2	few	TRBD1	TGTGCCAGCAGCTTAGCCGGACAGGGGGGCACCGGGGAGCTGTTTTTT	CASSLAGQGGTGELFF
TRBV18	TRBJ1-2	.	TRBD1	TGTGCCAGCACTCCCGGGACAGAGTATGGCTACACCTTC	CASTPGTEYGYTF
TRBV9	TRBJ1-2	.	TRBD1	TGTGCCAGCAGCGTCGGACAGGAACTAATCTATGGCTACACCTTC	CASSVGQELIYGYTF
TRBV6-5	TRBJ1-2	few	.	TGTGCCAGCACCCCCGGGGATTTGGCGTATGGCTACACCTTC	CASTPGDLAYGYTF
TRBV7-9	TRBJ2-7	few	TRBD1	TGTGCCAGCAGCTTAGTAGTGACAGGGGGCTCCTACGAGCAGTACTTC	CASSLVVTGGSYEQYF
TRBV9	TRBJ2-2	.	.	TGTGCCAGCAGCGCCAGGGGGGACACCGGGGAGCTGTTTTTT	CASSARGDTGELFF
TRBV7-9	TRBJ2-7	.	.	TGTGCCAGCAGCCCCCGGGACACTTACTACGAGCAGTACTTC	CASSPRDTYYEQYF
TRBV9	TRBJ1-6	.	TRBD1	TGTGCCAGCAGCAAGGGACAGGGGGCTAATTATAATTCACCCCTCCACTTT	CASSKGQGANYNSPLHF
TRBV2	TRBJ2-7	.	.	TGTGCCAGCGCAGCCGGGGAGAAGTACGAGCAGTACTTC	CASAAGEKYEQYF
TRBV4-1	TRBJ1-5	.	.	TGCGCCAGCAGCCAAGAAGATCCGGCGACAGTGAGTCAGCCCCAGCATTTT	CASSQEDPATVSQPQHF
TRBV10-3	TRBJ1-5	.	TRBD1	TGTGCCATCAGTGAGGGGACAGGGGGATACAATCAGCCCCAGCATTTT	CAISEGTGGYNQPQHF
TRBV7-9	TRBJ1-2	.	.	TGTGCCAGCAGCTTGAGGACAGTGGAAAACTATGGCTACACCTTC	CASSLRTVENYGYTF
TRBV11-1	TRBJ1-1	.	TRBD1	TGTGCCAGCAGCGAGGACAGGGGGCGGGCTTTCTTT	CASSEDRGRAFF
TRBV30	TRBJ2-6	.	.	TGTGCCTGGAGCGACACAGGCTCTGGGGCCAACGTCCTGACTTTC	CAWSDTGSGANVLTF
TRBV19	TRBJ2-2	.	TRBD1	TGTGCCAGTCGGGACAGGGTAATAGCCGGGGAGCTGTTTTTT	CASRDRVIAGELFF
TRBV7-2	TRBJ1-6	.	.	TGTGCCAGCAGCTTAGTATCGCCAGGGGTGGGTTCACCCCTCCACTTT	CASSLVSPGVGSPLHF
TRBV3-1/TRBV3-2	TRBJ2-7	.	.	TGTGCCAGCAGCCCTTATAGGGCGGGCGAGCAGTACTTC	CASSPYRAGEQYF
TRBV5-1	TRBJ2-2	.	TRBD1	TGCGCCAGCAGCTTTCAGGGGGTAAACACCGGGGAGCTGTTTTTT	CASSFQGVNTGELFF
TRBV5-1	TRBJ2-3	.	.	TGCGCCAGCAGCTTGAGACAGAACACAGATACGCAGTATTTT	CASSLRQNTDTQYF
TRBV29-1	TRBJ1-4	.	TRBD1	TGCAGCGTCGACAGGGGTGAAAAACTGTTTTTT	CSVDRGEKLFF
TRBV5-6	TRBJ2-1	.	TRBD1	TGTGCCAGCAGCTTGCGTCGACAGGGGGGCTACAATGAGCAGTTCTTC	CASSLRRQGGYNEQFF
TRBV7-9	TRBJ2-7	.	TRBD1	TGTGCCAGCAGCTCGACAGGGAGAAACGAGCAGTACTTC	CASSSTGRNEQYF
TRBV4-1	TRBJ1-3	.	TRBD1	TGCGCCAGCAGCCCCACAGGGGTAGCTGGAAACACCATATATTTT	CASSPTGVAGNTIYF
TRBV18	TRBJ1-6	.	TRBD1	TGTGCCAGCTCACCGACAGGGGGCCGTAGTTCACCCCTCCACTTT	CASSPTGGRSSPLHF
TRBV5-4	TRBJ2-7	once	.	TGTGCCAGCAGCAAGACAGAAAATCCCTACGAGCAGTACTTC	CASSKTENPYEQYF
TRBV2	TRBJ1-2	.	.	TGTGCCAGCAGGGGGAGGGGGAACTATGGCTACACCTTC	CASRGRGNYGYTF
TRBV7-9	TRBJ1-1	.	TRBD1	TGTGCCAGCAGCCCAGGGGGTGAAGCTTTCTTT	CASSPGGEAFF
TRBV6-1	TRBJ2-3	many	TRBD2	TGTGCCAGCAGTGAAATGAGCGGGGGGGCAGATACGCAGTATTTT	CASSEMSGGADTQYF
TRBV19	TRBJ2-7	.	TRBD1	TGTGCCAGTAGTACGTGGGGACAGGGGGCCTCCGAGCAGTACTTC	CASSTWGQGASEQYF
TRBV25-1	TRBJ1-2	once	.	TGTGCCAGCAGTGAAGGCTCAGACTATGGCTACACCTTC	CASSEGSDYGYTF
TRBV11-2	TRBJ2-2	.	.	TGTGCCAGCCACAAAGCGAACACCGGGGAGCTGTTTTTT	CASHKANTGELFF
TRBV5-6	TRBJ2-7	.	TRBD1	TGTGCCAGCAGCCCCCGGGACAGCTACGAGCAGTACTTC	CASSPRDSYEQYF
TRBV29-1	TRBJ1-3	few	.	TGCAGCGCAATTTCCCAACAGGGCATCTCTGGAAACACCATATATTTT	CSAISQQGISGNTIYF
TRBV6-1	TRBJ1-5	many	.	TGTGCCAGCAGTGAAATCCCGCCAGCGAATCAGCCCCAGCATTTT	CASSEIPPANQPQHF
TRBV6-1	TRBJ2-3	.	.	TGTGCCAGCAGTGAGTGGGGGCGATGGGGTAGCACAGATACGCAGTATTTT	CASSEWGRWGSTDTQYF
TRBV7-2	TRBJ2-7	.	TRBD1	TGTGCCAGCAGCTTAGGGCCCCCGGGACAGGGGGAGTACGAGCAGTACTTC	CASSLGPPGQGEYEQYF
TRBV3-1/TRBV3-2	TRBJ1-1	.	TRBD1	TGTGCCAGCAGGGGGACAGAGTTCGGTGAAGCTTTCTTT	CASRGTEFGEAFF
TRBV19	TRBJ2-4	.	TRBD2	TGTGCCAGTAGTATAGTTAGCGGGGGCTATAAAAACATTCAGTACTTC	CASSIVSGGYKNIQYF